The T cell receptor beta chain described here comes from a study of T cell changes during pregnancy in multiple sclerosis. The count of this clone is one. Data came from immunoSEQ multiplex PCR; TCRdb stores just in-frame clones and leaves some out. The profile shows approximately 80,000 clones, 94% of them singletons. This sequence was found in a female donor with multiple sclerosis, enrolled in a pregnancy study. The specimen comprised peripheral blood, sampled in the third trimester of pregnancy.

CDR3 region: CASSQEARGGLSNEQFF. CDR3 DNA sequence: TGTGCCAGCAGCCAAGAAGCGCGGGGGGGTCTGAGTAATGAGCAGTTCTTC. The rearrangement uses TRBV4-2 and TRBJ2-1; 9 nucleotides line up with TRBD2. The CDR3 consists of 17 residues. In germline, CDR1 is LGHNA, CDR2 YNFKEQ. V lost 0 bases to trimming and J lost 7 bases; unmatched junction nucleotides: 10.